One sample yielded the 20 T cell receptor beta chains listed below, sequenced in a study of CD8 T cells in Susac syndrome. After extraction with the RNeasy kit, roughly 0.45 to 1 ug of the RNA was reverse transcribed using random hexamers. Using its own MiXCR run on the immunoSEQ multiplex PCR reads, TCRdb lists one record per CDR3 protein. The sample has roughly 120,000 distinct CDR3 sequences; around 94% are singletons. Specimen: CD4+ T cells from PBMCs. These receptors originate from a human donor in good health.

V and J are TRBV5-1 and TRBJ2-7, with 11 nucleotides matching TRBD2. Germline V lookup: CDR1 SGHRS, CDR2 YFSETQ. The CDR3 loop spans 16 amino acids. V shed 5 bases and J 3 bases; nucleotides not matched to a gene: 10. CDR3 loop: CASRRLAGGILYEQYF. In DNA, the CDR3 is TGCGCCAGCAGGCGATTAGCGGGAGGGATTCTCTACGAGCAGTACTTC.

The chain recombines TRBV5-1 with TRBJ1-1, with 7 bases aligning to TRBD1. V shed 2 bases and J 1 base; nucleotides not matched to a gene: 5. There are 15 residues in the CDR3. Germline loops: CDR1 SGHRS, CDR2 YFSETQ. DNA for the CDR3: TGCGCCAGCAGCTTCCTCGACAGGGCGAACACTGAAGCTTTCTTT. This encodes CASSFLDRANTEAFF.

The rearrangement uses TRBV11-2 and TRBJ1-2; no clear D gene. The CDR3 loop spans 14 amino acids. Per the germline V gene, CDR1 is SGHAT and CDR2 is FQNNGV. Trimming took 1 base from V and 0 from J, leaving 6 bases between them. The CDR3 loop is CASSLALANYGYTF. The CDR3 region has the DNA TGTGCCAGCAGCTTAGCCCTAGCTAACTATGGCTACACCTTC.

This clonotype was seen a single time. The chain has TRBV6-2 or TRBV6-3 and TRBJ2-1; 7 bases map to TRBD1. J gave up 2 bases and V 7 bases, and 5 bases lay outside the gene matches. Germline CDR1 MNHEY, CDR2 SVGEGT. This CDR3 is 14 amino acids long. The CDR3 here is CASNRQGPYNEQFF. CDR3 sequence (DNA): TGTGCCAGCAACCGACAGGGACCCTACAATGAGCAGTTCTTC.

The rearrangement links TRBV12-3 or TRBV12-4 to TRBJ1-5, with D uncertain. This CDR3 region has 13 residues. Trimming removed 6 bases at V and 2 bases at J, with 8 bases between. The CDR3 DNA reads as TGTGCCAGCAGCACAAAGGGCAATCAGCCCCAGCATTTT. It translates to CASSTKGNQPQHF.

This chain's CDR3 is CASSPGTSGQQFF. The CDR3 DNA is TGCGCCAGCAGCCCCGGGACTAGCGGACAGCAGTTCTTC. J is TRBJ2-1 and V is TRBV5-1; 11 bases are shared with TRBD2. Germline V lookup: CDR1 SGHRS, CDR2 YFSETQ. V gave up 4 bases and J gave up 11 bases; unmatched junction bases: 5. This CDR3 contains 13 residues.

The chain links TRBV5-1 to TRBJ2-4, with D uncertain. Trimming took off 4 bases at V and 8 bases at J, with 13 bases between the two ends. The V gene's germline CDR1 is SGHRS and CDR2 YFSETQ. CDR3 size: 13 residues. CDR3 sequence (DNA): TGCGCCAGCAGCCCGGAGTGGAGTGACATTCAGTACTTC. Translating gives CASSPEWSDIQYF. The full variable domain, in which reference TRBV5-1 and TRBJ2-4 provide the parts outside the CDR3, is KAGVTQTPRYLIKTRGQQVTLSCSPISGHRSVSWYQQTPGQGLQFLFEYFSETQRNKGNFPGRFSGRQFSNSRSEMNVSTLELGDSALYLCASSPEWSDIQYFGAGTRLSVL.

The chain recombines TRBV7-9 with TRBJ2-1; D is possibly TRBD2 (6 bases). V lost 1 base to trimming and J lost 7 bases, with 8 bases between them. CDR1 SEHNR and CDR2 FQNEAQ come from the germline V gene (reference sequence). The CDR3 totals 13 residues. The chain's CDR3 is CASSLVGGNEQFF. DNA for the CDR3: TGTGCCAGCAGCTTAGTTGGGGGGAATGAGCAGTTCTTC.

This chain joins TRBV27 and TRBJ2-1; TRBD1 might be the D (6 bases). The V and J ends lost 6 bases and 4 bases respectively, with 19 bases between them. The CDR3 is 16 residues long. Germline V gene sequence: CDR1 MNHEY, CDR2 SMNVEV (reference sequence). CDR3 residues: CASRLGASGLYNEQFF. CDR3 in DNA: TGTGCCAGCAGACTGGGGGCCAGCGGTCTTTACAATGAGCAGTTCTTC.

The CDR3 reads CSARETRGLYGYTF. CDR3 bases: TGCAGTGCTAGAGAGACTAGGGGGCTGTATGGCTACACCTTC. This rearrangement joins TRBV20-1 to TRBJ1-2, with TRBD1 matching 7 bases. In germline, CDR1 is DFQATT, CDR2 SNEGSKA (reference sequence). Trimming cost V 0 bases and J 5 bases; bases outside gene matches: 6. The CDR3 extends over 14 amino acids.

The chain carries TRBV5-1 and TRBJ1-1; no clear D gene. The V end lost 0 bases, the J end lost 2 bases, and 17 bases lay between the germline ends. Germline CDR1 and CDR2: SGHRS and YFSETQ. The CDR3 is 17 amino acids. CDR3 nucleotides: TGCGCCAGCAGCTTGGGAGTTTTTGTGGGCGTTAACACTGAAGCTTTCTTT. As protein: CASSLGVFVGVNTEAFF.

The chain couples TRBV30 to TRBJ1-5, with D possibly being TRBD1 (5 bases). The CDR3 extends over 15 amino acids. Germline V CDR1 and CDR2: GTSNPN, SVGIG (reference sequence). Trimming took off 3 bases at V and 0 bases at J, with 12 bases between the two ends. CDR3 protein: CAWSLGGFSNQPQHF. The DNA of the CDR3 is TGTGCCTGGAGCCTCGGGGGATTTAGCAATCAGCCCCAGCATTTT.

The chain recombines TRBV2 with TRBJ1-1; 7 bases agree with TRBD1. V shed 0 bases, J shed 10 bases, and the junction held 5 bases outside the gene matches. The CDR3 sequence is 13 residues long. Looked up from germline, CDR1 is SNHLY and CDR2 is FYNNEI. The CDR3 DNA reads as TGTGCCAGCAGTGAAGCGGGGCAGGGGGTAGCTTTCTTT. Protein: CASSEAGQGVAFF. The entire variable domain, with the rest obtained from reference TRBV2 and TRBJ1-1, is as follows: EPEVTQTPSHQVTQMGQEVILRCVPISNHLYFYWYRQILGQKVEFLVSFYNNEISEKSEIFDDQFSVERPDGSNFTLKIRSTKLEDSAMYFCASSEAGQGVAFFGQGTRLTVV.

This sequence joins TRBV27 and TRBJ1-2, with 7 bases lining up with TRBD1. J lost 7 bases, V lost 4 bases, and 9 bases had no gene match. Per germline, CDR1 MNHEY and CDR2 SMNVEV (reference sequence). This CDR3 spans 14 amino acids. CDR3 sequence: CASSSTGPSGGYTF. CDR3 coding DNA: TGTGCCAGCAGTTCGACAGGGCCGTCCGGTGGCTACACCTTC.

J is TRBJ2-5 and V is TRBV10-3; no clear D. This CDR3 is built from 11 residues. Germline V gives CDR1 ENHRY, CDR2 SYGVKD. The V end was cut by 4 bases, the J end by 1 base, with 1 base between. The CDR3, as DNA: TGTGCCATCAGTGTCCAAGAGACCCAGTACTTC. Residues: CAISVQETQYF.

The chain is built from TRBV4-1 and TRBJ1-2, with 12 bases aligning to TRBD1. This CDR3 has 16 amino acids. V lost 3 bases to trimming and J lost 5 bases; unmatched junction nucleotides: 7. Germline CDR1 is MGHRA and CDR2 is YSYEKL. The CDR3 here is CASSQPGQGARYGYTF. The CDR3 DNA sequence: TGCGCCAGCAGCCAGCCGGGACAGGGGGCAAGGTATGGCTACACCTTC.

The chain has TRBV29-1 and TRBJ2-1; 7 bases are shared with TRBD2. The germline V gene encodes CDR1 SQVTM and CDR2 ANQGSEA. Unmatched junction bases numbered 7, after V lost 4 bases and J lost 7 bases. The CDR3 contains 13 residues. The CDR3 reads CSVGGLEGNEQFF. The DNA for the CDR3 is TGCAGCGTTGGAGGACTAGAAGGAAATGAGCAGTTCTTC.

J is TRBJ2-7 and V is TRBV10-1; possibly TRBD1 or TRBD2 for D (5 bases each). The CDR3 is made up of 12 amino acids. Germline-derived CDR1 and CDR2 are WNHNN and SYGVQD (reference sequence). Trimming stripped 2 bases from V and 6 bases from J, with 8 bases between. Written as DNA, the CDR3 is TGCGCCAGCAGTGAGGTCGGGGCCGAGCAGTACTTC. As protein: CASSEVGAEQYF.

The V gene is TRBV9, the J gene TRBJ2-1, with TRBD1 matching 9 bases. The CDR3 contains 15 residues. The germline V gene encodes CDR1 SGDLS and CDR2 YYNGEE. V lost 0 bases to trimming and J lost 9 bases; unmatched junction nucleotides: 7. The DNA for the CDR3 is TGTGCCAGCAGCGTAGTAGGACAGGGGAAGGGTGAGCAGTTCTTC. Protein product: CASSVVGQGKGEQFF.

The chain uses TRBV20-1 and TRBJ2-2, with D tentatively TRBD1 (6 bases). CDR1 is DFQATT, CDR2 SNEGSKA, per germline (reference sequence). This CDR3 spans 13 amino acids. The V end lost 8 bases, the J end lost 5 bases, and 15 bases lay between the germline ends. CDR3 region: CSSRDTVTGELFF. CDR3 sequence (DNA): TGCAGTTCGAGGGACACTGTTACCGGGGAGCTGTTTTTT.